This T cell receptor beta chain was captured in a study of CD8+ T cells in alopecia areata. The study's findings and limits: It was lesional scalp, especially alopecia totalis/universalis, that showed higher clonality than normal scalp. In patients, TCRs were shared less clearly than in mice, and HLA may possibly be involved. Scalp sequencing also captures normal skin's resident alphabeta T cells.

Germline lookup yields CDR1 LNHNV and CDR2 YYDKDF (reference sequence). The CDR3 totals 16 residues. A word on this clone: Its target is unknown. A junction boundary mismatches the germline segment, possibly from a read error.

As the sequencing template, cDNA was produced by extracting RNA and reverse transcribing it. Measured with immunoSEQ multiplex PCR; TCRdb has only the in-frame clones, and not every one. The sample includes around 190,000 clones, more than 55% of them seen just once. Cell sorting on a FACSAria was used to separate CD4+ and CD8+ T cells from the PBMCs. V gene TRBV15 combines with J gene TRBJ1-1; D call uncertain. Sequencing used CD8+ T cells sorted from blood. The origin of this receptor is a human donor in good health. This CDR3 reads CATSRDLPVGNPEAFF. The CDR3 nucleotides read TGTGCCACCAGCAGAGATCTGCCGGTGGGGAACCCTGAAGCTTTCTTT.